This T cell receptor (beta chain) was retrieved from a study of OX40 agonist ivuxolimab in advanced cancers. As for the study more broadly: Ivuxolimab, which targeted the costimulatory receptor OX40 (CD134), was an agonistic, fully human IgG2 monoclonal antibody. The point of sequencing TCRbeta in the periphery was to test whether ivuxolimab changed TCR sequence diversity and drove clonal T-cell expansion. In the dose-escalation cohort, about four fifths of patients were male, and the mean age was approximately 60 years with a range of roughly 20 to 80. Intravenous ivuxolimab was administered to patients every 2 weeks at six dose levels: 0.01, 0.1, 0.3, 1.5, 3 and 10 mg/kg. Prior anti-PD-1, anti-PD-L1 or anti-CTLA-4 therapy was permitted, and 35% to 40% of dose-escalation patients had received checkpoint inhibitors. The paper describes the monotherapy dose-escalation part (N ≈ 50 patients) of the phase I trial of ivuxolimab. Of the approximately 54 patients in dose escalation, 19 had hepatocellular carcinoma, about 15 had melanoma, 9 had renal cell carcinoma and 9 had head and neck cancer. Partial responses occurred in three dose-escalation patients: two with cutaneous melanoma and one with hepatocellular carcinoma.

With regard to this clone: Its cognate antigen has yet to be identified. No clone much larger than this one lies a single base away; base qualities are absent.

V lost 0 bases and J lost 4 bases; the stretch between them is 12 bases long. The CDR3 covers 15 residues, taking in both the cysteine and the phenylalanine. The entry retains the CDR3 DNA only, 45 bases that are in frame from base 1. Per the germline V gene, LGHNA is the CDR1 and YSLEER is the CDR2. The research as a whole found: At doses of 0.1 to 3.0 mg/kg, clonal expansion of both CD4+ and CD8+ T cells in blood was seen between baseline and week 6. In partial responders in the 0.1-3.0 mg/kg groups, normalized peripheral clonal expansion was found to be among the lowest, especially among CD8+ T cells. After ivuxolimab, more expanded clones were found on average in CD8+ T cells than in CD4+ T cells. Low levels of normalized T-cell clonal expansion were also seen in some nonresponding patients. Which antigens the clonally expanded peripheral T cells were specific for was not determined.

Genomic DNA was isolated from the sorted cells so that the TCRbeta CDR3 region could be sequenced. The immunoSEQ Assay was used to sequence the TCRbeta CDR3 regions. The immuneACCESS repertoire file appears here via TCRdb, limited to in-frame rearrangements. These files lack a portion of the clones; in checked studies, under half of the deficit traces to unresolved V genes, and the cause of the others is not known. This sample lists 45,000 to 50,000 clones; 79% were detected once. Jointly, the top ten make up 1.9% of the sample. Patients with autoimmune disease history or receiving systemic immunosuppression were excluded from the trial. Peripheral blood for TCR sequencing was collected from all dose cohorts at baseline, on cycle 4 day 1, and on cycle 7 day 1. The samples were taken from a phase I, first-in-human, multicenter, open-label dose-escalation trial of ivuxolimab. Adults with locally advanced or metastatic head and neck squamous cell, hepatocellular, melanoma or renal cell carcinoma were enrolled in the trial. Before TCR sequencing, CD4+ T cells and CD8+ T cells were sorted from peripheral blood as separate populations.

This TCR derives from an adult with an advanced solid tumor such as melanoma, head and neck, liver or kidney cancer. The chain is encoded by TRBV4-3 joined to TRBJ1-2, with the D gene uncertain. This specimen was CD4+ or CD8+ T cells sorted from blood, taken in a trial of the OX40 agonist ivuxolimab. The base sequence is TGCGCCAGCAGCCAAGAGAAAGGGCAGGTCTATGGCTACACCTTC. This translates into CASSQEKGQVYGYTF.